The present T cell receptor beta chain was sequenced within a study of CD8 T cells in ankylosing spondylitis. Library preparation for TCR beta used quantitative 5'-RACE with molecular barcodes. Via MiXCR, TCRdb re-called the 5' RACE reads, giving one row per CDR3 protein. Of around 100,000 distinct CDR3 sequences in the sample, roughly 8.5% were seen once. V lost 4 bases, J lost 8 bases, and 11 bases lay in between. The CDR3 contains 12 residues. The germline V gene has CDR1 MNHEY and CDR2 SMNVEV (reference sequence). This clonotype was counted at least ten times. Antigen unknown. Notes on the study in general: Within ankylosing spondylitis blood, a TCR beta motif made up of under 10 highly homologous variants appeared to be characteristic. Reports of some motif variants in reactive arthritis synovial fluid and blood predate this one. Researchers reportedly found disease-linked clones significantly enriched in matched ankylosing spondylitis synovial fluid.

V gene TRBV27 combines with J gene TRBJ2-5; D assignment may be TRBD1 or TRBD2 (5 bases each). The sequencing input was blood, either unsorted or a sorted T cell fraction (not recorded which). This sequence originates from a male donor with ankylosing spondylitis. CDR3 nucleotides: TGTGCCAGCAGTTGGGACGGAGAAACCCAGTACTTC. This gives the protein CASSWDGETQYF.